A single sample gave rise to the 19 T cell receptor beta chains below, sequenced in a study of technical replicates of blood from a few donors. TCRdb keeps only in-frame clones here, not all; method: immunoSEQ multiplex PCR. Among tens of thousands of clones listed, about 95% were seen once. Sequencing used T cells isolated from PBMCs. The receptor set was obtained from a human donor in good health.

The V gene is TRBV5-1, the J gene TRBJ1-2, with TRBD1 matching over 8 bases. Germline V lookup: CDR1 SGHRS, CDR2 YFSETQ. There are 15 residues in the CDR3. V dropped 0 bases and J dropped 5; count of bases not matched to a gene: 6. Written as DNA, the CDR3 is TGCGCCAGCAGCTTGGCCCCAGGGGGCAGATATGGCTACACCTTC. Protein sequence: CASSLAPGGRYGYTF.

The chain links TRBV27 to TRBJ1-3, with a weak D call TRBD1 (5 bases). The CDR3 contains 17 residues. The V end was cut by 10 bases, the J end by 0 bases, with 22 bases between. Germline V gene sequence: CDR1 MNHEY, CDR2 SMNVEV (reference sequence). Here the CDR3 DNA reads TGTGCCATCTCAAACTTCAGGGAGGGTTTCTCTGGAAACACCATATATTTT. The encoded protein is CAISNFREGFSGNTIYF.

The rearrangement links TRBV11-2 to TRBJ2-3, with 12 bases fitting TRBD2. The CDR3 has 17 amino acids. Germline trimming cut 3 bases from V and 1 base from J; bases unmatched to any gene: 5. CDR1 and CDR2 (germline): SGHAT, FQNNGV. The CDR3 protein is CASSLWPSGGGTDTQYF. CDR3 nucleotide sequence: TGTGCCAGCAGCTTGTGGCCTAGCGGGGGGGGCACAGATACGCAGTATTTT.

The genes are TRBV2 and TRBJ2-7; perhaps TRBD1 as D (5 bases). The ends were cut back, 9 bases at V and 5 bases at J, with 11 bases in the middle. The germline gives CDR1 SNHLY, CDR2 FYNNEI. The CDR3 has 11 residues. CDR3 nucleotide sequence: TGTGCCAGGGGGCAGGGAAACGAGCAGTACTTC. Residues: CARGQGNEQYF.

The chain recombines TRBV5-1 with TRBJ2-3; perhaps TRBD2 as D (5 bases). This CDR3 region has 14 residues. Trimming stripped 1 base from V and 1 base from J, with 7 bases between. CDR1 is SGHRS and CDR2 is YFSETQ in the germline V gene. The CDR3 nucleotides read TGCGCCAGCAGCTTGTACGGGGGCACAGATACGCAGTATTTT. Translation gives CASSLYGGTDTQYF.

The chain's CDR3 is CASSLNRRGYEQYF. In nucleotides, the CDR3 is TGTGCCAGCAGCTTGAATAGAAGGGGGTACGAGCAGTACTTC. The V call is TRBV5-4, the J call TRBJ2-7, with D possibly TRBD1 on 6 matching bases. From germline, CDR1 is SGHNT and CDR2 YYREEE (reference sequence). The V end lost 1 base, the J end lost 4 bases, and 12 bases lay between the germline ends. This CDR3 spans 14 amino acids.

This clone turned up a few times. The chain recombines TRBV30 with TRBJ1-5; the D is unclear. The CDR3 has 13 amino acids. Germline CDR1 and CDR2: GTSNPN and SVGIG (reference sequence). Trimming stripped 2 bases from V and 0 bases from J, with 5 bases between. The CDR3 DNA is TGTGCCTGGAGTCGGGATAGCAATCAGCCCCAGCATTTT. It encodes CAWSRDSNQPQHF.

In its sample, this clone was seen once. The CDR3 region is CASSRGLAATYEQYF. The CDR3 DNA reads as TGCGCCAGCAGCCGCGGACTAGCGGCTACCTACGAGCAGTACTTC. This chain connects TRBV4-1 to TRBJ2-7; 10 positions match TRBD2. This CDR3 is 15 amino acids long. The germline gives CDR1 MGHRA, CDR2 YSYEKL. V shed 4 bases and J 2 bases; nucleotides not matched to a gene: 5.

This chain uses TRBV5-1 with TRBJ2-7; 7 bases line up with TRBD2. V was pared by 5 bases and J by 2 bases, with 10 bases of the junction left unmatched. The CDR3 spans 15 residues. The germline V gene has CDR1 SGHRS and CDR2 YFSETQ. CDR3 region: CASRMVSGDPYEQYF. The CDR3, as DNA: TGCGCCAGCAGAATGGTAAGCGGGGACCCCTACGAGCAGTACTTC.

V and J are TRBV13 and TRBJ2-5, with TRBD1 identical over 8 bases. This CDR3 has 18 residues. Trimming at V came to 4 bases and at J to 2 bases, leaving 15 bases not matched to a gene. Per germline, CDR1 PRHDT and CDR2 FYEKMQ (reference sequence). The CDR3 spells CASSSLAPSTGDQETQYF. In DNA, the CDR3 is TGTGCCAGCAGCTCCCTAGCCCCCTCGACAGGGGATCAAGAGACCCAGTACTTC.

This chain uses TRBV5-8 with TRBJ2-3; perhaps TRBD2 as D (5 bases). There are 16 residues in the CDR3. Germline assignment: CDR1 SGHTS and CDR2 YDEGEE. The germline V and J ends were trimmed by 2 bases and 0 bases, with 13 bases remaining between them. The CDR3 DNA reads as TGTGCCAGCAGCTTTGACCTTAGCGTTAGCACAGATACGCAGTATTTT. It encodes CASSFDLSVSTDTQYF.

The V call is TRBV13, the J call TRBJ2-4; 9 bases agree with TRBD1. Germline CDR1 PRHDT, CDR2 FYEKMQ (reference sequence). This CDR3 is 18 amino acids long. Losses at the gene ends were 2 bases for V and 1 base for J; bases not matched to a gene: 9. The CDR3: CASSLLGQGILAKNIQYF. The CDR3 DNA follows: TGTGCCAGCAGCTTATTAGGACAGGGGATCTTGGCCAAAAACATTCAGTACTTC.

V usage is TRBV7-9 and J usage is TRBJ2-5; 7 bases agree with TRBD1. V was clipped by 3 bases and J by 1 base; unmatched bases: 5. Germline V gene sequence: CDR1 SEHNR, CDR2 FQNEAQ (reference sequence). The CDR3 covers 15 residues. The CDR3 bases are TGTGCCAGCAGCTTCCGACAGGGTTTCCAAGAGACCCAGTACTTC. It encodes CASSFRQGFQETQYF.

A remark on this clone: Other DNA sequences within the sample encode an identical CDR3. The chain uses TRBV9 and TRBJ1-5; a weak D match, TRBD1 (6 bases). V lost 0 bases and J 5 bases, leaving 12 bases between the germline ends. The germline gives CDR1 SGDLS, CDR2 YYNGEE. This CDR3 spans 15 amino acids. CDR3 sequence reads: CASSVAEGGDQPQHF. CDR3 nucleotides: TGTGCCAGCAGCGTAGCTGAGGGGGGGGATCAGCCCCAGCATTTT.

In its sample, this clone was seen once. The chain combines TRBV5-1 with TRBJ1-4; D remains unclear. The V and J ends lost 2 bases and 7 bases respectively, with 12 bases between them. The CDR3 runs 14 residues. Germline V gene data show CDR1 as SGHRS and CDR2 as YFSETQ. This CDR3 reads CASSLSSGSEKLFF. CDR3 coding DNA: TGCGCCAGCAGCTTATCCTCGGGAAGTGAAAAACTGTTTTTT.

The chain carries TRBV5-6 and TRBJ1-5, with D maybe TRBD1 (6 bases). Germline V gene lookup returns CDR1 SGHDT and CDR2 YYEEEE. The CDR3 has 16 residues. V lost 0 bases and J 5 bases, leaving 15 bases between the germline ends. The CDR3 sequence is CASSLATGGADQPQHF. The CDR3 DNA sequence: TGTGCCAGCAGCTTGGCCACTGGGGGGGCGGATCAGCCCCAGCATTTT.

The CDR3 spells CATRSDSYEQYF. The CDR3, as DNA: TGTGCCACCCGTTCAGACTCCTACGAGCAGTACTTC. The chain joins TRBV27 to TRBJ2-7, with D uncertain. This CDR3 region has 12 residues. Germline-derived CDR1 and CDR2 are MNHEY and SMNVEV (reference sequence). V lost 10 bases, J lost 0 bases, and 10 bases lay in between.

This chain joins TRBV21-1 and TRBJ2-6; the tabulated D call, TRBD1, remains unverified against the DNA. TRBV21-1 has pseudogene status. The CDR3 sequence is 21 residues long. The CDR3 DNA reads TGTGCCAGCAGCAACCTAATATACCCGAGGGACAGACTCTCTGGGGCCAACGTCCTGACTTTC. Translation gives CASSNLIYPRDRLSGANVLTF.

The gene calls are TRBV5-1 and TRBJ1-3; D is ambiguous. The germline V and J ends were trimmed by 0 bases and 3 bases, with 10 bases remaining between them. The germline gives CDR1 SGHRS, CDR2 YFSETQ. The CDR3 covers 15 residues. This CDR3 is CASSLVPGYGNTIYF. CDR3 nucleotides: TGCGCCAGCAGCTTGGTCCCGGGGTATGGAAACACCATATATTTT.